This T cell receptor (beta chain) emerged from a study of blood T cell repertoires in COVID-19. Study overall: Collection of acute and convalescent COVID-19 samples took place in the United States, Italy and Spain. PBMCs, B-cell-depleted T cells, or T cells provided the cDNA or gDNA that made up the material.

Germline V CDR1 and CDR2: LGHNA, YNFKEQ. Between the trimmed V and J ends, which lost 1 base and 1 base, there was a span of 7 bases. The CDR3 spans 14 residues. Under the authors' procedure: The authors estimated nucleated cell counts from reference gene primer amplification. Profiling relied on immunoSEQ multiplex PCR, and the TCRdb table lists in-frame clones only, not all of them. The D gene and trimming were derived from the DNA, and the V and J assignments and clone size from that table. The data contain over 65,000 clones, 80% of them singletons. Sequencing was performed on peripheral blood. This chain uses TRBV4-2 with TRBJ1-1; D is undetermined. The TCR was taken from a woman aged 40-49 years with active or convalescent COVID-19. For the CDR3, the DNA is TGTGCCAGCAGCCAAGGTGGAGGGAACACTGAAGCTTTCTTT. This codes for CASSQGGGNTEAFF.